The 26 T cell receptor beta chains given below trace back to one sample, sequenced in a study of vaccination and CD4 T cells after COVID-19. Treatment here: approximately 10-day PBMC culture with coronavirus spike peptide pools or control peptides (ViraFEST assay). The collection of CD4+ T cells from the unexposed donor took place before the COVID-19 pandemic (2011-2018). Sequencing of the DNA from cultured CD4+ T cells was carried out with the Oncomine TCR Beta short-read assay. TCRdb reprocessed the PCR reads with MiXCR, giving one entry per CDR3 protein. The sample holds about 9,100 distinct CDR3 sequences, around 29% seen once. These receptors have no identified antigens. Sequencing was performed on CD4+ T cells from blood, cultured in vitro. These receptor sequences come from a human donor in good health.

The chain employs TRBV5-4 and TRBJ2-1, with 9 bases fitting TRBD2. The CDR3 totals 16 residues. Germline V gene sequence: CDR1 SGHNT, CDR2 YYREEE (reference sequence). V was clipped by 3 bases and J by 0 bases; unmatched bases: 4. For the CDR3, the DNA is TGTGCCAGCAGCTCTCAGCGGGGGGACTCCTACAATGAGCAGTTCTTC. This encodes CASSSQRGDSYNEQFF.

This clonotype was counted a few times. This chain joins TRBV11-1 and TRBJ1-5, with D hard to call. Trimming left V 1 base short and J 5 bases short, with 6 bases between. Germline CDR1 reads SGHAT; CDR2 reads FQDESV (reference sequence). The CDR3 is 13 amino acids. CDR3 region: CASSLVMDQPQHF. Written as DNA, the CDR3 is TGTGCCAGCAGCTTAGTCATGGATCAGCCCCAGCATTTT.

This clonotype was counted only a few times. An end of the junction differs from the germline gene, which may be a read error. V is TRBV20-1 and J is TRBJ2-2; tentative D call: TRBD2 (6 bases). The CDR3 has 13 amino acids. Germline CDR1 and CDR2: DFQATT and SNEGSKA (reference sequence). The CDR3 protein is CSATRTNNGELFF. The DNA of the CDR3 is TGCAGTGCTACCAGGACTAACAACGGGGAGCTGTTTTTT.

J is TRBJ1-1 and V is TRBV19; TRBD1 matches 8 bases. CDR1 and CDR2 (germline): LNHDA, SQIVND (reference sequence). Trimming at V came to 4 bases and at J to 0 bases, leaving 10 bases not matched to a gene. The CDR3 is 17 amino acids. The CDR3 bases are TGTGCCAGTAGTAGGGCAGGGGGCGTGAGGTTGAACACTGAAGCTTTCTTT. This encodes CASSRAGGVRLNTEAFF.

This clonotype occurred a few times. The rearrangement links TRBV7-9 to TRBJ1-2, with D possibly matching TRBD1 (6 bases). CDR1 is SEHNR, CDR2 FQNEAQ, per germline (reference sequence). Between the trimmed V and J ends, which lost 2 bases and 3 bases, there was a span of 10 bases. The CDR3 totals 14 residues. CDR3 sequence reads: CASSLTTGDYGYTF. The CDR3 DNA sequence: TGTGCCAGCAGCTTAACGACAGGAGACTATGGCTACACCTTC.

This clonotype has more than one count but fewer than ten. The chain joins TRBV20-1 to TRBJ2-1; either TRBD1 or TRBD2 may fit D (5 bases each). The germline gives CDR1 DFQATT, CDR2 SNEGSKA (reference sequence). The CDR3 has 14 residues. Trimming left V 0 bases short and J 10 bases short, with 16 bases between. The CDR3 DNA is TGCAGTGCTAGAGATCATCGAGGAGAGGGGGAGCAGTTCTTC. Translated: CSARDHRGEGEQFF.

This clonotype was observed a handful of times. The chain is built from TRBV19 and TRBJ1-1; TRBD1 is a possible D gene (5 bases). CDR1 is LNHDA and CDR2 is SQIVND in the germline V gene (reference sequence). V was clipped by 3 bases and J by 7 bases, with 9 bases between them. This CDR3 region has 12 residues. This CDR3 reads CASSIPQGEAFF. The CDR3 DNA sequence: TGTGCCAGTAGTATTCCGCAGGGTGAAGCTTTCTTT.

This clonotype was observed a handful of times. CDR3 amino acids: CASRGTGAMGYTF. The CDR3 DNA is TGTGCCAGCAGAGGGACAGGGGCTATGGGCTACACCTTC. The chain uses TRBV27 and TRBJ1-2; TRBD1 matches 10 bases. J was trimmed by 8 bases and V by 6 bases; bases with no gene match: 6. Germline V CDR1 and CDR2: MNHEY, SMNVEV (reference sequence). This CDR3 contains 13 residues.

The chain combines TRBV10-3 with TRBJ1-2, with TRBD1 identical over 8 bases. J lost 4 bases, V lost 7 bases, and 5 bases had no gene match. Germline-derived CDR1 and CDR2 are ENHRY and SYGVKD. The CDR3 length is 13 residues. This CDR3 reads CAIKGQGGYGYTF. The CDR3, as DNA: TGTGCCATCAAAGGACAGGGTGGCTATGGCTACACCTTC.

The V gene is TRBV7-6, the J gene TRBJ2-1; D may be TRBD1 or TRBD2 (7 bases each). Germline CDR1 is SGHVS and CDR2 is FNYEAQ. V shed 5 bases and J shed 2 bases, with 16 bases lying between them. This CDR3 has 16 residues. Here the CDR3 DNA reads TGTGCCAGCAGCCCCTCTCAGGGGGGGGCCTACAATGAGCAGTTCTTC. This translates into CASSPSQGGAYNEQFF.

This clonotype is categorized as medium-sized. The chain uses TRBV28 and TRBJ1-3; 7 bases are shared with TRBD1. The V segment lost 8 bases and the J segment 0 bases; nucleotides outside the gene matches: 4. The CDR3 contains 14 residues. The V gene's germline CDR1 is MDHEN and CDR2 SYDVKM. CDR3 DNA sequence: TGTGCCAGCGAGGGACAGAGCTCTGGAAACACCATATATTTT. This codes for CASEGQSSGNTIYF.

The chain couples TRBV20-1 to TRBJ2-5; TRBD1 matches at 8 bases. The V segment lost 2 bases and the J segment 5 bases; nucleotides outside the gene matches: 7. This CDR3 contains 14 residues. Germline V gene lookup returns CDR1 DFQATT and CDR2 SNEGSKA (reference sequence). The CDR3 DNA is TGCAGTGCTAGAAGGACAGGGCGAGAGGAGACCCAGTACTTC. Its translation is CSARRTGREETQYF.

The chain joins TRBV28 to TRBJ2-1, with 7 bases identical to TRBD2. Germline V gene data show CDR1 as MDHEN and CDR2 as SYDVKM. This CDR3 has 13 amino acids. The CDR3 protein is CSLRTSISDEQFF. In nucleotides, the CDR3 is TGTTCTCTTCGGACTAGTATTTCCGATGAGCAGTTCTTC.

CDR3 protein: CASSFGEDQPQHF. In DNA form, the CDR3 reads TGTGCCAGCAGTTTCGGCGAGGATCAGCCCCAGCATTTT. The J gene is TRBJ1-5, the V gene TRBV27; D is ambiguous. Germline CDR1 MNHEY, CDR2 SMNVEV (reference sequence). The CDR3 totals 13 residues. V shed 3 bases and J shed 5 bases, with 8 bases lying between them.

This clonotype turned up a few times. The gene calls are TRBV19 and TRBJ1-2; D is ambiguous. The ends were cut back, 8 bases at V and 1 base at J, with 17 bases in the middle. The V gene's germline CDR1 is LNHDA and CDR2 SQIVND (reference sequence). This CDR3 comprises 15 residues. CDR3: CASERFSGINYGYTF. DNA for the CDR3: TGTGCCAGTGAGCGTTTCTCAGGAATTAACTATGGCTACACCTTC. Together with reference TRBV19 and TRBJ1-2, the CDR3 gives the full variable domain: DGGITQSPKYLFRKEGQNVTLSCEQNLNHDAMYWYRQDPGQGLRLIYYSQIVNDFQKGDIAEGYSVSREKKESFPLTVTSAQKNPTAFYLCASERFSGINYGYTFGSGTRLTVV.

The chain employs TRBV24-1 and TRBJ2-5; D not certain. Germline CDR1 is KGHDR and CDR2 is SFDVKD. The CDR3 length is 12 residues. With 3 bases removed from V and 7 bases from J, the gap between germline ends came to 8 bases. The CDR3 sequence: CATSDARGTQYF. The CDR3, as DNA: TGTGCCACCAGTGATGCCCGAGGGACCCAGTACTTC.

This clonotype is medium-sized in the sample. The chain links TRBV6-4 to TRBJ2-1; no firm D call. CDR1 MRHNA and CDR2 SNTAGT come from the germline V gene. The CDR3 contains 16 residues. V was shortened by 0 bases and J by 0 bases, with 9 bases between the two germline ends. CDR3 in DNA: TGTGCCAGCAGTGACTCGGCTAGAAGCTCCTACAATGAGCAGTTCTTC. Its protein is CASSDSARSSYNEQFF.

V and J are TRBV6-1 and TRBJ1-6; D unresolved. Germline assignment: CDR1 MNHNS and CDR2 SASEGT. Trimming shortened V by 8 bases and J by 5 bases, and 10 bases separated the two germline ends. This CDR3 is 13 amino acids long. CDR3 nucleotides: TGTGCCAGCGCTTCTCAGAATAATTCACCCCTCCACTTT. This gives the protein CASASQNNSPLHF.

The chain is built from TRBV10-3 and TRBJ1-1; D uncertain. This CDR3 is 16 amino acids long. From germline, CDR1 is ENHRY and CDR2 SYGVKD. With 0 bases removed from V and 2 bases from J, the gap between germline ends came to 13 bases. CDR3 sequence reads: CAISESLGGSNTEAFF. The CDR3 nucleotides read TGTGCCATCAGTGAGTCGTTGGGTGGTTCAAACACTGAAGCTTTCTTT.

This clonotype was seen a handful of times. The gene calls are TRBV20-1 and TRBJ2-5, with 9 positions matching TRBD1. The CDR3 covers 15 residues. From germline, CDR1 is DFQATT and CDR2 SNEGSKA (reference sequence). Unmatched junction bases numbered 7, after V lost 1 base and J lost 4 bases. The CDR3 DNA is TGCAGTGCTAGAGGCCCGACAGGGGGGGGAGAGACCCAGTACTTC. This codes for CSARGPTGGGETQYF.

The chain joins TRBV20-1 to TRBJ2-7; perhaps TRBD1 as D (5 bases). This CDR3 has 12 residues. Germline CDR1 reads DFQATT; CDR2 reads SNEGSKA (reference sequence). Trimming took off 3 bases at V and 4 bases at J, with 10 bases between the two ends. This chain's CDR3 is CSASRPGYEQYF. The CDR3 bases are TGCAGTGCTAGCCGTCCAGGGTACGAGCAGTACTTC.

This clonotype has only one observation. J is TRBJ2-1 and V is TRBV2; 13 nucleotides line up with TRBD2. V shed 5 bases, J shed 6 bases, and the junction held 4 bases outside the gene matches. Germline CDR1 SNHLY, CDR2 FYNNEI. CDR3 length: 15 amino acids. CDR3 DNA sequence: TGTGCCAGCAGTTTACTAGCGGGGGGGCCCAATGAGCAGTTCTTC. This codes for CASSLLAGGPNEQFF. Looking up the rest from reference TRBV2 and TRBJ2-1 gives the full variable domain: EPEVTQTPSHQVTQMGQEVILRCVPISNHLYFYWYRQILGQKVEFLVSFYNNEISEKSEIFDDQFSVERPDGSNFTLKIRSTKLEDSAMYFCASSLLAGGPNEQFFGPGTRLTVL.

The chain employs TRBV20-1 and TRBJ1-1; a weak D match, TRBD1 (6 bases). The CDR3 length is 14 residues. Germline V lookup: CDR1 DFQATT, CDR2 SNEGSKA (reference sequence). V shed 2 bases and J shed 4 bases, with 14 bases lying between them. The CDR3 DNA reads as TGCAGTGCTAGACCCAGGGGTGGGAGCACTGAAGCTTTCTTT. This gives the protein CSARPRGGSTEAFF.

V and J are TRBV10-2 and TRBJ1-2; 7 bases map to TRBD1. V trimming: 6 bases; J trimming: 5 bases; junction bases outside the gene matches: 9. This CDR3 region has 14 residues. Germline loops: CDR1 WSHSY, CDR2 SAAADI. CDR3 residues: CASSPDRVGYGYTF. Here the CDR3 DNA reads TGCGCCAGCAGCCCCGACAGGGTGGGATATGGCTACACCTTC.

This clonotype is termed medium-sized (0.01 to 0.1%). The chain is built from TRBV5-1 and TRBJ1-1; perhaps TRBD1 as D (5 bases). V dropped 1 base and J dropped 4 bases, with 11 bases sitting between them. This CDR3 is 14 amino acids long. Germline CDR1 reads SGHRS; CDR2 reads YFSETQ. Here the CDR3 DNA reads TGCGCCAGCAGCTTGTCAGGGTCGGGCACTGAAGCTTTCTTT. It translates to CASSLSGSGTEAFF. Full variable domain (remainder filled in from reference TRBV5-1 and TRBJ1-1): KAGVTQTPRYLIKTRGQQVTLSCSPISGHRSVSWYQQTPGQGLQFLFEYFSETQRNKGNFPGRFSGRQFSNSRSEMNVSTLELGDSALYLCASSLSGSGTEAFFGQGTRLTVV.

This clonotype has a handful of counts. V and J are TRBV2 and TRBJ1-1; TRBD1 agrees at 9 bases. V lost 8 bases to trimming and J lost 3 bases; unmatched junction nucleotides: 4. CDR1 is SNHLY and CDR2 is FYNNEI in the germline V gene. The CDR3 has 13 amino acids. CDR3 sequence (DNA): TGTGCCAGCTCGGGACAGGGATACACTGAAGCTTTCTTT. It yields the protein CASSGQGYTEAFF.